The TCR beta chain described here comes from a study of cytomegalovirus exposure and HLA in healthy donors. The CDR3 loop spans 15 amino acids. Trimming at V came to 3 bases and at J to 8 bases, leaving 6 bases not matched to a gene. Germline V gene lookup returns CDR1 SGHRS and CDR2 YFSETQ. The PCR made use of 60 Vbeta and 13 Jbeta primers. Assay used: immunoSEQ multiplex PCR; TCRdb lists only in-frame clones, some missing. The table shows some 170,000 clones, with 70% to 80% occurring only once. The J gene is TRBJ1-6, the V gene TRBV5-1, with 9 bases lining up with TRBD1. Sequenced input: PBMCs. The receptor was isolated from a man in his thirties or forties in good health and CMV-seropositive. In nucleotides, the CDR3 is TGCGCCAGCAGCTCGACGGGACAGGGTGATTCACCCCTCCACTTT. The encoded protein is CASSSTGQGDSPLHF.